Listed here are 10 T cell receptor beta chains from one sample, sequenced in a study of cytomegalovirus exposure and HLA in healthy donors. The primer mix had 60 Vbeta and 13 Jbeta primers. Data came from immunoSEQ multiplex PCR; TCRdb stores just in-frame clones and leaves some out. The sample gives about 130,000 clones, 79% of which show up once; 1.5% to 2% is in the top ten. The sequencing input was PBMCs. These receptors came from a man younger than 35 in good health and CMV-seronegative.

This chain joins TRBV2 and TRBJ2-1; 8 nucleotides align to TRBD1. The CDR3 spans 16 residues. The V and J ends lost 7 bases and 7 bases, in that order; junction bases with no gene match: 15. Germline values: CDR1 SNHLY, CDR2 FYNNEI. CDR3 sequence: CASTDSGTGVRNEQFF. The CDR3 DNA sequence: TGTGCCAGCACTGATAGTGGGACAGGAGTCAGGAATGAGCAGTTCTTC.

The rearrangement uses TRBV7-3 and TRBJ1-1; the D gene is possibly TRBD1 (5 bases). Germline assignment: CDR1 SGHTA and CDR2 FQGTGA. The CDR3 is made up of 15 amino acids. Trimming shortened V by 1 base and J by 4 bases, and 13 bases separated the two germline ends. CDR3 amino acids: CASSLSTHGGTEAFF. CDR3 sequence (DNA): TGTGCCAGCAGCTTAAGTACACACGGGGGCACTGAAGCTTTCTTT.

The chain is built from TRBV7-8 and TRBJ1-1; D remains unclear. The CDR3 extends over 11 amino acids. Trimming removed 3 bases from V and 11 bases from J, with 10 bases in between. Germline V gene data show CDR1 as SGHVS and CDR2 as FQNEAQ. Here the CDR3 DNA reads TGTGCCAGCAGCTTTCGGGAGACGGCTTTCTTT. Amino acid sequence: CASSFRETAFF.

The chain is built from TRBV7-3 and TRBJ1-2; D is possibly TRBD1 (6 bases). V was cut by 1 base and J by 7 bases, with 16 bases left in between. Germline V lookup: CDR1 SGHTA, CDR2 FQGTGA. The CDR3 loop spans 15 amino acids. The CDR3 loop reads CASSLKAGAGCGYTF. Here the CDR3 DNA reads TGTGCCAGCAGCTTAAAGGCGGGGGCGGGTTGTGGCTACACCTTC.

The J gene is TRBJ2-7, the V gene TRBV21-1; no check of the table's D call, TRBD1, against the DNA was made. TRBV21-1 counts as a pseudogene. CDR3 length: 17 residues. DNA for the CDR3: TGTGCCAGCAGCACCGTTAGACAGGGGGTATGCTCCTACGAGCAGTACGTC. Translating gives CASSTVRQGVCSYEQYV.

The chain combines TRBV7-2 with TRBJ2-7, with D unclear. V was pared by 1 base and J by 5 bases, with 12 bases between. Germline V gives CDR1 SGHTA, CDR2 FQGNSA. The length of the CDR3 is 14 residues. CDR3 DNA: TGTGCCAGCAGCTTAGTGAGCATGCAGGACGAGCAGTACTTC. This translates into CASSLVSMQDEQYF.

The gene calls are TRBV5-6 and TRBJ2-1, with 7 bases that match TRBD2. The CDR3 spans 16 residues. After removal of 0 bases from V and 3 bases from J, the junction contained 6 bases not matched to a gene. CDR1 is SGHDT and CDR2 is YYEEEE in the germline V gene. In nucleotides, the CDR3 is TGTGCCAGCAGCTTGGGAGGTGCGGGAGTCTACAATGAGCAGTTCTTC. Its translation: CASSLGGAGVYNEQFF. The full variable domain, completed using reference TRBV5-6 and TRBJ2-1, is DAGVTQSPTHLIKTRGQQVTLRCSPKSGHDTVSWYQQALGQGPQFIFQYYEEEERQRGNFPDRFSGHQFPNYSSELNVNALLLGDSALYLCASSLGGAGVYNEQFFGPGTRLTVL.

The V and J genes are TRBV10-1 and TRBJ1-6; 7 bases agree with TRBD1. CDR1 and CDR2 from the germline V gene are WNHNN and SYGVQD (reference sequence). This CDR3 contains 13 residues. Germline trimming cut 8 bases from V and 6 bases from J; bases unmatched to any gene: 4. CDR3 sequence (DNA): TGCGCCAGCTCTGGACAGGTTAATTCACCCCTCCACTTT. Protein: CASSGQVNSPLHF.

In DNA form, the CDR3 reads TGTGCCTGGACCAAGAGGACCGGGGGGTTGAACACTGAAGCTTTCTTT. This sequence encodes CAWTKRTGGLNTEAFF. The V call is TRBV30, the J call TRBJ1-1; possibly TRBD1 for D (5 bases). Germline V gene lookup returns CDR1 GTSNPN and CDR2 SVGIG (reference sequence). V shed 4 bases and J shed 0 bases, with 18 bases lying between them. The CDR3 extends over 16 amino acids.

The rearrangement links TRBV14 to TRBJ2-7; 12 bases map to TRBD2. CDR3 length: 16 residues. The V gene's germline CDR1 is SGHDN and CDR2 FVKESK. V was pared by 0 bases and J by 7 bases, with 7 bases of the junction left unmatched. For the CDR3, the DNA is TGTGCCAGCAGCCAAGAGGCTAGCGGGAGGGCCAGGGAGCAGTACTTC. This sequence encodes CASSQEASGRAREQYF.